One sample yielded the 23 T cell receptor beta chains listed below, sequenced in a study of beta chain features in type 1 diabetes. Every bit of the isolated RNA underwent reverse transcription, so sequencing read expressed TCRB transcripts. Profiled with immunoSEQ multiplex PCR; TCRdb holds only in-frame clones, not every one. The sample shows roughly 250,000 clones, 9% to 10% of them seen only once. The material sequenced was naive CD4+ T cells from blood. These receptors were taken from a woman aged 18-29 years in good health.

The V call is TRBV5-4, the J call TRBJ2-2; no firm D call. The CDR3 sequence is 13 residues long. Germline values: CDR1 SGHNT, CDR2 YYREEE (reference sequence). The V gene lost 0 bases and the J gene lost 9 bases, with 9 bases spanning the gap. The CDR3, as DNA: TGTGCCAGCAGCTTGGATGGCAACAGGGAGCTGTTTTTT. Translated, it gives CASSLDGNRELFF.

This clone was observed at least ten times. The chain carries TRBV30 and TRBJ1-2, with D tentatively TRBD1 (5 bases). The CDR3 is 12 residues long. Germline lookup yields CDR1 GTSNPN and CDR2 SVGIG (reference sequence). V was pared by 2 bases and J by 4 bases, with 8 bases between. This chain's CDR3 is CAWSNGGYGYTF. In nucleotides, the CDR3 is TGTGCCTGGAGTAACGGGGGCTATGGCTACACCTTC.

This clone turned up a few times. V is TRBV5-1 and J is TRBJ1-1; 7 bases are a match to TRBD1. This CDR3 spans 14 amino acids. Germline V gene data show CDR1 as SGHRS and CDR2 as YFSETQ. The ends lost 4 bases at V and 0 bases at J; junction bases unmatched: 3. This CDR3 is CASSRGTVNTEAFF. The CDR3 DNA reads TGCGCCAGCAGCCGAGGGACAGTGAACACTGAAGCTTTCTTT.

The chain carries TRBV7-2 and TRBJ2-2; 8 bases agree with TRBD1. The CDR3 is 14 residues long. Germline trimming cut 5 bases from V and 7 bases from J; bases unmatched to any gene: 6. Germline V gives CDR1 SGHTA, CDR2 FQGNSA. CDR3 loop: CASSKTGENGELFF. Written as DNA, the CDR3 is TGTGCCAGCAGCAAGACAGGGGAGAACGGGGAGCTGTTTTTT.

This chain links TRBV19 with TRBJ2-1; 10 bases agree with TRBD2. Germline CDR1 LNHDA, CDR2 SQIVND (reference sequence). The CDR3 is 15 residues long. The J segment lost 5 bases and the V segment lost 6 bases, leaving 7 bases of the junction unmatched. The CDR3 spells CASSLSGRVHNEQFF. The CDR3 DNA is TGTGCCAGTAGCCTCAGCGGGAGGGTCCACAATGAGCAGTTCTTC.

The chain links TRBV5-1 to TRBJ1-1; weak D call: TRBD1 (5 bases). CDR1 and CDR2 from the germline V gene are SGHRS and YFSETQ. The CDR3 loop spans 16 amino acids. V lost 2 bases to trimming and J lost 0 bases, with 14 bases between them. CDR3: CASSLGHPSMNTEAFF. DNA of the CDR3: TGCGCCAGCAGCTTAGGACATCCTTCCATGAACACTGAAGCTTTCTTT.

The chain couples TRBV4-2 to TRBJ1-3, with TRBD1 as a possible D gene (5 bases). The germline V gene encodes CDR1 LGHNA and CDR2 YNFKEQ. Trimming shortened V by 4 bases and J by 0 bases, and 10 bases separated the two germline ends. The CDR3 is made up of 15 amino acids. The CDR3 loop reads CASSREQGSGNTIYF. The CDR3 region has the DNA TGTGCCAGCAGCCGAGAGCAGGGCTCTGGAAACACCATATATTTT.

In this sample, this clone turned up a few times. The V call is TRBV19, the J call TRBJ2-3, with D maybe TRBD2 (5 bases). The CDR3 has 17 residues. The ends were cut back, 4 bases at V and 2 bases at J, with 19 bases in the middle. Germline CDR1 reads LNHDA; CDR2 reads SQIVND (reference sequence). Here the CDR3 DNA reads TGTGCCAGTAGTACACCCAGCCCGGGATTTTTCACAGATACGCAGTATTTT. Protein sequence: CASSTPSPGFFTDTQYF.

A few counts support this clone. The chain uses TRBV9 and TRBJ1-2, with 7 bases lining up with TRBD1. Trimming at V came to 0 bases and at J to 3 bases, leaving 5 bases not matched to a gene. The germline V gene has CDR1 SGDLS and CDR2 YYNGEE. CDR3 length: 15 amino acids. The CDR3 DNA is TGTGCCAGCAGCGTAGAGTCAGGGGGGTACTATGGCTACACCTTC. This gives the protein CASSVESGGYYGYTF.

V usage is TRBV7-8 and J usage is TRBJ1-6; possible D gene TRBD1, 6 bases. The CDR3 consists of 15 residues. Germline V lookup: CDR1 SGHVS, CDR2 FQNEAQ. Trimming took 5 bases from V and 10 from J, leaving 18 bases between them. CDR3 sequence (DNA): TGTGCCAGCAGCCGAAACAGGGAACTTCGGTCACCCCTCCACTTT. As protein: CASSRNRELRSPLHF. Variable domain in full (rest from reference TRBV7-8 and TRBJ1-6): GAGVSQSPRYKVAKRGQDVALRCDPISGHVSLFWYQQALGQGPEFLTYFQNEAQLDKSGLPSDRFFAERPEGSVSTLKIQRTQQEDSAVYLCASSRNRELRSPLHFGNGTRLTVT.

The V call is TRBV18, the J call TRBJ2-3; 11 nucleotides align to TRBD2. The CDR3 sequence is 16 residues long. V was pared by 2 bases and J by 4 bases, with 5 bases of the junction left unmatched. Germline V lookup: CDR1 KGHSH, CDR2 LQKENI. The chain's CDR3 is CASSPGLAGWSDTQYF. In DNA form, the CDR3 reads TGTGCCAGCTCACCAGGACTAGCGGGTTGGTCAGATACGCAGTATTTT.

The rearrangement joins TRBV5-4 to TRBJ2-5; TRBD2 agrees at 15 bases. CDR3 size: 16 residues. The germline gives CDR1 SGHNT, CDR2 YYREEE (reference sequence). Trimming took 2 bases from V and 8 from J; bases not matched to a gene: 7. In DNA, the CDR3 is TGTGCCAGCAGCTTTGGACTAGCGGGAGGGCCAGTAACCCAGTACTTC. Translated, it gives CASSFGLAGGPVTQYF. The full variable domain, in which reference TRBV5-4 and TRBJ2-5 provide the parts outside the CDR3, is ETGVTQSPTHLIKTRGQQVTLRCSSQSGHNTVSWYQQALGQGPQFIFQYYREEENGRGNFPPRFSGLQFPNYSSELNVNALELDDSALYLCASSFGLAGGPVTQYFGPGTRLLVL.

The chain combines TRBV19 with TRBJ1-4, with a weak D call TRBD1 (5 bases). Germline-derived CDR1 and CDR2 are LNHDA and SQIVND (reference sequence). Between the trimmed V and J ends, which lost 5 bases and 12 bases, there was a span of 13 bases. The CDR3 runs to 12 residues. CDR3 sequence: CASSPKGRELFF. The CDR3 region has the DNA TGTGCCAGTAGTCCCAAGGGCAGGGAACTGTTTTTT.

J is TRBJ2-5 and V is TRBV18, with 11 nucleotides matching TRBD2. Germline trimming cut 2 bases from V and 4 bases from J; bases unmatched to any gene: 3. The CDR3 runs to 15 residues. In germline, CDR1 is KGHSH, CDR2 LQKENI. This CDR3 is CASSPRGTSGETQYF. Written as DNA, the CDR3 is TGTGCCAGCTCACCAAGGGGGACTAGCGGAGAGACCCAGTACTTC.

This clone was counted a few times. The gene calls are TRBV6-6 and TRBJ1-5; D may be TRBD1 (6 bases). Germline V gene lookup returns CDR1 MNHNY and CDR2 SVGAGI (reference sequence). The CDR3 has 15 residues. V gave up 5 bases and J gave up 3 bases, with 14 bases separating them. The CDR3 protein is CASSRRDTDNQPQHF. As DNA, the CDR3 is TGTGCCAGCAGTCGCCGGGACACCGACAATCAGCCCCAGCATTTT.

Only a few counts were recorded for this clone. This same CDR3 is encoded by further DNA sequences in the sample. The chain links TRBV9 to TRBJ2-5; 12 bases match TRBD2. The J segment lost 5 bases and the V segment lost 3 bases, leaving 2 bases of the junction unmatched. Germline CDR1 is SGDLS and CDR2 is YYNGEE. The CDR3 sequence is 14 residues long. CDR3 DNA sequence: TGTGCCAGCAGCGGACTAGCGGGAGAGGAGACCCAGTACTTC. This codes for CASSGLAGEETQYF.

The CDR3 coding sequence is TGTGCCAGCTCACCACAGGCGATCACTAGGAATGAGCAGTTCTTC. This translates into CASSPQAITRNEQFF. V gene TRBV18 combines with J gene TRBJ2-1, with D maybe TRBD2 (5 bases). With 1 base removed from V and 7 bases from J, the gap between germline ends came to 14 bases. The CDR3 loop spans 15 amino acids. CDR1 is KGHSH and CDR2 is LQKENI in the germline V gene.

The V and J genes are TRBV29-1 and TRBJ2-6; D is unresolved. Germline lookup yields CDR1 SQVTM and CDR2 ANQGSEA. V was pared by 1 base and J by 0 bases, with 4 bases between. The CDR3 runs to 14 residues. The CDR3 DNA reads TGCAGCGTTGAAGGAGGCTCTGGGGCCAACGTCCTGACTTTC. Translating gives CSVEGGSGANVLTF.

The J gene is TRBJ2-2, the V gene TRBV19, with D perhaps matching TRBD1 (5 bases). This CDR3 is 14 amino acids long. V dropped 5 bases and J dropped 4 bases, with 11 bases sitting between them. The V gene's germline CDR1 is LNHDA and CDR2 SQIVND (reference sequence). Here the CDR3 DNA reads TGTGCCAGTAGTTCGACAGCTAGCACCGGGGAGCTGTTTTTT. Residues: CASSSTASTGELFF.

This clone was found a few times. The rearrangement joins TRBV7-2 to TRBJ2-2; 7 nucleotides line up with TRBD2. Germline CDR1 is SGHTA and CDR2 is FQGNSA. This CDR3 comprises 16 residues. With V trimmed by 4 bases and J by 3 bases, 8 bases remained unmatched. CDR3 nucleotides: TGTGCCAGCAGCTACCCCGGACTAGTCGACACCGGGGAGCTGTTTTTT. Amino acids: CASSYPGLVDTGELFF.

The chain has TRBV6-1 and TRBJ1-2, with 9 bases identical to TRBD1. This CDR3 has 14 residues. The V segment lost 8 bases and the J segment 5 bases; nucleotides outside the gene matches: 9. Germline CDR1 is MNHNS and CDR2 is SASEGT. The CDR3 loop is CASGTGQGYYGYTF. The CDR3 DNA sequence: TGTGCCAGCGGAACGGGACAGGGTTATTATGGCTACACCTTC.

The chain is built from TRBV5-6 and TRBJ2-7; weak D call: TRBD1 (6 bases). The germline V gene encodes CDR1 SGHDT and CDR2 YYEEEE. CDR3 length: 17 amino acids. The V and J ends lost 4 bases and 4 bases respectively, with 24 bases between them. This chain's CDR3 is CASSRRGYGESDYEQYF. DNA for the CDR3: TGTGCCAGCAGCCGCAGGGGCTACGGGGAGTCGGATTACGAGCAGTACTTC.

There are a few counts of this clone. The chain couples TRBV5-1 to TRBJ2-4, with D unresolved. Germline V lookup: CDR1 SGHRS, CDR2 YFSETQ. The germline V and J ends were trimmed by 0 bases and 8 bases, with 6 bases remaining between them. This CDR3 is 12 amino acids long. The CDR3 region is CASSLDSYIQYF. CDR3 DNA: TGCGCCAGCAGCTTGGACAGCTACATTCAGTACTTC. Full variable domain (remainder filled in from reference TRBV5-1 and TRBJ2-4): KAGVTQTPRYLIKTRGQQVTLSCSPISGHRSVSWYQQTPGQGLQFLFEYFSETQRNKGNFPGRFSGRQFSNSRSEMNVSTLELGDSALYLCASSLDSYIQYFGAGTRLSVL.